The TCR beta chain under discussion was sequenced for a study of blood T cell repertoires in COVID-19. Looking at the study overall: The United States, Italy and Spain were the sources of the acute and convalescent COVID-19 samples.

Assay: immunoSEQ multiplex PCR; the TCRdb copy retains only in-frame clones and omits some. The sample includes about 150,000 clones, roughly 88% of them seen just once. The CDR3 length is 18 residues. In germline, CDR1 is KGHSH, CDR2 LQKENI. With 0 bases clipped from V and 4 bases from J, the junction kept 11 bases outside the gene matches. The sequenced sample consisted of peripheral blood. The rearrangement joins TRBV18 to TRBJ2-3; 9 bases align to TRBD2. This receptor was identified in an older woman with COVID-19, enrolled during active disease. The CDR3 sequence is CASSPPSFAGGRSDTQYF. The CDR3 DNA follows: TGTGCCAGCTCACCACCTTCGTTCGCGGGGGGGCGATCAGATACGCAGTATTTT.